This T cell receptor beta chain was documented in a study of CD8 T cells in ankylosing spondylitis (dated by TCRdb to about 2017). Looking at the study overall: T cell receptor beta repertoires were profiled in healthy donors and ankylosing spondylitis patients so that disease-linked TCR variants could be found. The whole study cohort included about a hundred healthy donors and 25 or so ankylosing spondylitis patients. Peripheral blood samples were taken, and synovial fluid was additionally collected from ankylosing spondylitis patients. Summary of the overall study and its limitations: A CD8+ phenotype was shown by the disease-linked clones, which were found at relatively low frequencies in peripheral blood. Some motif variants were previously reported in synovial fluid and blood of reactive arthritis patients, suggesting common disease-initiation mechanisms. The disease-linked clones were reported to be significantly enriched in matched synovial fluid samples from ankylosing spondylitis patients. A TCR beta motif of about 8 highly homologous amino acid variants appeared characteristic of blood from ankylosing spondylitis patients.

Instrument on record: Illumina HiSeq 2500. Quantitative 5'-RACE with molecular barcodes was the method used to prepare the TCR beta libraries. As for the original processing: A new computational method, built on a probabilistic model of VDJ rearrangement, was used to identify disease-linked TCR variants. The public reads were run again by TCRdb, first through fastp at Q25 and then through MiXCR, and only productive beta chains were kept. Rows with a matching CDR3 protein are joined into one entry that keeps the most common DNA and genes. TCRdb's processing, not the authors', yielded these V and J calls. The sample includes roughly 250,000 distinct CDR3 sequences, with over 9.5% observed a single time. Less than 3% of the sample is in the top ten clones. From a lookup of the germline V gene (reference sequence), CDR1 and CDR2 are SGHKS and YYEKEE. The CDR3, from cysteine to phenylalanine, totals 15 residues. Only the CDR3 DNA stays, 45 bases, in frame from base 1. The junction shows trimming of 0 bases on V and 3 bases on J, and the gene matches do not reach 2 bases of it.

The sample holds many counts of this clonotype. Which antigen it targets is not known. Base qualities are not provided; no much larger clone lies one nucleotide away. The sequence came from a male donor with ankylosing spondylitis or in good health (not recorded which). The receptor chain draws on TRBV5-5 and TRBJ2-2; TRBD1 fits 7 bases in the junction. Sample: blood, either unsorted or a sorted T cell fraction (not recorded which). The CDR3 protein is CASSLAGGYTGELFF. The DNA sequence reads TGTGCCAGCAGCTTGGCAGGGGGATACACCGGGGAGCTGTTTTTT. Joined to the reference TRBV5-5 and TRBJ2-2 proteins, this CDR3 gives the full variable domain: DAGVTQSPTHLIKTRGQQVTLRCSPISGHKSVSWYQQVLGQGPQFIFQYYEKEERGRGNFPDRFSARQFPNYSSELNVNALLLGDSALYLCASSLAGGYTGELFFGEGSRLTVL.